This TCR beta chain derives from a study of T cell responses to AZD1222 COVID-19 vaccine (dated by TCRdb to about 2021). Concerning the study at large: AZD1222 recipients with second doses at about 4 weeks or about 12 weeks were pooled, because spike-specific TCR depth and breadth did not differ between schedules. Trial participants were enrolled by age into 18-55, 56-69 and 70-plus year subgroups, with around 150, 28 and 57 TCR-sequenced participants respectively. TCR sequencing covered some 240 trial participants: 200 to 220 given two doses of AZD1222 and 26 given two doses of MenACWY control vaccine.

In regard to this clone: It has no known antigen specificity. The input lacks base qualities; no much larger clone sits a single base away.

The CDR3 regions of human TCRbeta chains were analyzed by immunosequencing. For the original study's pipeline: TCRs in the repertoires were matched against a reference library of SARS-CoV-2-specific TCRs that had been generated with the MIRA antigen-specificity platform. Breadth was defined as the fraction of unique TCRs that were SARS-CoV-2-associated. Depth was defined as the fraction of total T cells that were SARS-CoV-2-associated. Using the MIRA data, each spike-specific TCR was mapped to the spike region that the TCR reacts to and placed in a CD4 or CD8 class. Log10-transformed breadth and depth values were compared by one-way ANOVA with Sidak's multiple comparisons tests. In TCRdb, the immuneACCESS table is reduced to in-frame sequences with V and J assigned. These tables do not hold every clone; where another copy was compared, an unresolved V gene accounts for under half, and the others remain unexplained. Clone size and the V and J calls come from that table; the DNA yielded D and trimming. In this sample the table shows roughly 49,000 clones, about 83% of which occur a single time. The ten largest clones represent around 7% of the sample.

Study-wide findings and limitations: In the small 56-69-year group, the increase in depth fell short of significance, most likely because of low power. Most participants were white British and females outnumbered males, and the authors suggested that clonal diversity may have been underestimated. A significant rise in spike-specific TCR breadth and depth was observed after two AZD1222 doses relative to day 0 and relative to MenACWY recipients. Nearly half of unique spike-specific TCRs reportedly recognized epitopes outside regions mutated in the B.1.351 and B.1.1.7 variants. Because no day 14 peak-response samples were available, the repertoires could be characterized only after the peak T cell response. The vaccine-associated CD4 TCRs covered the entire spike protein, and the dominant responses fell in regions 160-218 and 743-854. Conclusions about previously exposed vaccinees are limited, since just a handful of AZD1222 recipients were seropositive for SARS-CoV-2 at baseline.

V is cut back by 0 bases and J by 4 bases, with 16 bases in the junction unmatched. In the germline V gene, CDR1 corresponds to LGHNA and CDR2 to YNFKEQ. Measured from the cysteine to the phenylalanine, the CDR3 is 20 residues long. The sequence is cut down to CDR3 DNA, 60 bases in frame from base 1. The time point tag for this specimen amounts to: baseline before first vaccination. Samples from vaccinated people were obtained from the UK trials COV001 and COV002, which included a single-blind randomized controlled phase 2/3 trial of AZD1222 (ChAdOx1 nCoV-19) in healthy adults. Trial participant PBMC samples were collected at day 0 and day 28 after the second dose for TCRbeta chain sequencing.

Here the chain combines TRBV4-2 and TRBJ2-5; the junction holds 11 bases that match TRBD2. The material sequenced was peripheral blood, taken on day 0 of AZD1222 vaccination. The origin of this receptor is an adult in good health. The CDR3 region reads CASSQDIGTSGRRWGETQYF. Read as DNA, the sequence is TGTGCCAGCAGCCAAGATATCGGTACTAGCGGGAGAAGGTGGGGAGAGACCCAGTACTTC.